The next 7 T cell receptor beta chains were all read from a single sample in a study of T cell changes during pregnancy in multiple sclerosis. The repertoire was sequenced with immunoSEQ multiplex PCR; TCRdb's copy has only in-frame clones and lacks some. The table shows some 100,000 clones, with just over 90% occurring only once. Sequenced here: peripheral blood, sampled in the second trimester of pregnancy. These receptors were obtained from a female donor with multiple sclerosis, enrolled in a pregnancy study.

The chain combines TRBV5-4 with TRBJ2-7; D may be TRBD1 (6 bases). The CDR3 is 17 residues long. The V end was cut by 1 base, the J end by 5 bases, with 22 bases between. Germline values: CDR1 SGHNT, CDR2 YYREEE (reference sequence). The CDR3 DNA reads TGTGCCAGCAGCTTGCCCCCCAGGTCCCCTCAGGGGAACGAGCAGTACTTC. Translating gives CASSLPPRSPQGNEQYF.

This chain joins TRBV19 and TRBJ1-6, with a weak D call TRBD1 (6 bases). Trimming pared 3 bases from V and 7 bases from J, leaving 10 bases between. CDR1 and CDR2 from the germline V gene are LNHDA and SQIVND (reference sequence). This CDR3 comprises 14 residues. In DNA form, the CDR3 reads TGTGCCAGTAGTATCCGGACAGAGAATTCACCCCTCCACTTT. This translates into CASSIRTENSPLHF.

The chain uses TRBV29-1 and TRBJ2-7, with 8 positions matching TRBD1. After removal of 3 bases from V and 7 bases from J, the junction contained 8 bases not matched to a gene. Germline loops: CDR1 SQVTM, CDR2 ANQGSEA. The CDR3 extends over 13 amino acids. The CDR3 reads CSVESTGGIEQYF. The CDR3 coding sequence is TGCAGCGTTGAGTCTACAGGGGGGATTGAGCAGTACTTC.

This clone was observed a single time. The rearrangement links TRBV28 to TRBJ1-4, with a possible D match to TRBD1 (5 bases). Deletions cut 5 bases from V and 5 bases from J, with 12 bases between. Germline V gene data show CDR1 as MDHEN and CDR2 as SYDVKM. This CDR3 has 14 residues. CDR3 nucleotide sequence: TGTGCCAGCAGTCCGGCGGGGCGAAATGAAAAACTGTTTTTT. It encodes CASSPAGRNEKLFF.

The chain has TRBV9 and TRBJ1-5; D may be TRBD1 (6 bases). The germline CDR1 and CDR2 sequences are SGDLS and YYNGEE. This CDR3 is 16 amino acids long. V was clipped by 3 bases and J by 2 bases, with 15 bases between them. CDR3 sequence reads: CASSEGTGIGNQPQHF. CDR3 nucleotide sequence: TGTGCCAGCAGCGAGGGTACAGGGATTGGCAATCAGCCCCAGCATTTT.

CDR3: CAIGGGRVTDTQYF. CDR3 bases: TGTGCCATCGGGGGAGGGCGGGTCACAGATACGCAGTATTTT. The V gene is TRBV10-3, the J gene TRBJ2-3, with 7 bases aligning to TRBD2. CDR1 ENHRY and CDR2 SYGVKD come from the germline V gene. This CDR3 comprises 14 residues. Trimming at V came to 8 bases and at J to 2 bases, leaving 7 bases not matched to a gene.

The J gene is TRBJ2-3, the V gene TRBV27; TRBD2 agrees at 11 bases. Per germline, CDR1 MNHEY and CDR2 SMNVEV (reference sequence). CDR3 length: 16 amino acids. Trimming at V came to 4 bases and at J to 2 bases, leaving 5 bases not matched to a gene. The CDR3 protein is CASSSIAGGPTDTQYF. The CDR3 DNA follows: TGTGCCAGCAGTTCAATAGCGGGGGGGCCCACAGATACGCAGTATTTT.